This TCR beta chain was observed in a study of control samples from healthy donors and cancer patients. The germline CDR1 and CDR2 sequences are SEHNR and FQNEAQ (reference sequence). V lost 5 bases, J lost 6 bases, and 5 bases lay in between. The CDR3 sequence is 11 residues long. Generated by immunoSEQ multiplex PCR, the TCRdb table keeps only in-frame clones and is missing some. The data show 150,000 to 200,000 clones, just under 95% seen once. This clonotype was sampled from a woman aged 40 to 49 in good health. The sequencing sample was made of blood. V is TRBV7-9 and J is TRBJ2-1, with D unclear. CDR3 in DNA: TGTGCCAGCAGCCTCGGCAATGAGCAGTTCTTC. Its protein is CASSLGNEQFF.